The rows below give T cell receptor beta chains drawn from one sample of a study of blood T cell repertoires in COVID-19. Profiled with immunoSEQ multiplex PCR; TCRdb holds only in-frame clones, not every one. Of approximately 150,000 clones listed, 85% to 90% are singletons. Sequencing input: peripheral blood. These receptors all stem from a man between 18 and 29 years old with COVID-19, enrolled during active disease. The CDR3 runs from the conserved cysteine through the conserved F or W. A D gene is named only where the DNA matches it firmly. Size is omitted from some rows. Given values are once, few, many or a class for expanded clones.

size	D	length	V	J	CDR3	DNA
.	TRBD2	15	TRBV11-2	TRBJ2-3	CASTKLAGDTDTQYF	TGTGCCAGCACCAAACTAGCGGGAGATACAGATACGCAGTATTTT
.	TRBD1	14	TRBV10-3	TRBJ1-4	CAISDGTGNEKLLF	TGTGCCATCAGTGATGGGACAGGGAATGAAAAACTGCTTTTT
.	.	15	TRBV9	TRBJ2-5	CASSVVGGTQETQYF	TGTGCCAGCAGCGTAGTTGGAGGGACTCAAGAGACCCAGTACTTC
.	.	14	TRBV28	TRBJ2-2	CASSLGTLTGELFF	TGTGCCAGCAGTCTTGGGACACTCACCGGGGAGCTGTTTTTT
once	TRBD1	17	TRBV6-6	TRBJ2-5	CASSPDPRQGGQETQYF	TGTGCCAGCAGTCCCGACCCTAGACAGGGTGGTCAAGAGACCCAGTACTTC
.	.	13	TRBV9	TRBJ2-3	CASSALSGSQRRF	TGTGCCAGCAGCGCATTATCCGGATCCCAGCGGCGTTTT
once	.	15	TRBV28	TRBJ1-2	CASTFGRGANYGYTF	TGTGCCAGCACCTTCGGTCGGGGGGCGAACTATGGCTACACCTTC
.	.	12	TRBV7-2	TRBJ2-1	CASSLVHEAQFF	TGTGCCAGCAGCTTAGTGCATGAGGCGCAGTTCTTC
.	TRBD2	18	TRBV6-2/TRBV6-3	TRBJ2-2	CASSPWTSGRASTGELFF	TGTGCCAGCAGCCCCTGGACTAGCGGGAGGGCCTCGACCGGGGAGCTGTTTTTT
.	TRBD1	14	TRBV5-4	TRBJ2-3	CASRPDRGADTQYF	TGTGCCAGCAGACCTGACAGGGGTGCAGATACGCAGTATTTT
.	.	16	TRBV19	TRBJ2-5	CASSLTGTMYQETQYF	TGTGCCAGTAGCTTAACCGGGACAATGTACCAAGAGACCCAGTACTTC
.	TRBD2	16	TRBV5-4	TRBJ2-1	CASSLGGRAVRNEQFF	TGTGCCAGCAGCTTGGGCGGGAGGGCCGTTAGGAATGAGCAGTTCTTC
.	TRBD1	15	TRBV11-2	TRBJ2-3	CASSLEQGVTDTQYF	TGTGCCAGCAGCTTAGAACAGGGGGTCACAGATACGCAGTATTTT
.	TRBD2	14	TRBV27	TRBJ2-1	CASSPLADYNEQFF	TGTGCCAGCAGTCCCCTAGCGGACTACAATGAGCAGTTCTTC